These T cell receptor beta chains were read from a single sample in a study of T cell repertoires in cytomegalovirus infection. One entry per CDR3 protein results from TCRdb running MiXCR on the reads. Among about 360,000 distinct CDR3 sequences listed, 15% to 20% were seen once. Sequenced sample: PBMCs. The receptors shown here come from a human donor in good health (CMV status not recorded). Some clones in this sample may be carry-over from other donors' samples. The CDR3 runs from the conserved cysteine through the conserved F or W. D genes are given only for firm matches. Rows give clone size only sometimes, using once, few, many, or a class for an expanded clone.

j_gene	d_gene	abundance	v_gene	CDR3aa	CDR3nt
TRBJ2-5	TRBD2	many	TRBV11-3	CASSPGTSSQETQYF	TGTGCCAGCAGCCCCGGGACTAGCAGCCAAGAGACCCAGTACTTC
TRBJ2-7	NA	few	TRBV7-6	CASSSRAGTPSSYEQYF	TGTGCCAGCAGCTCCAGAGCAGGAACCCCAAGCTCCTACGAGCAGTACTTC
TRBJ2-3	NA	few	TRBV4-3	CASSPTGPTDTQYF	TGCGCCAGCAGCCCGACAGGACCTACGGATACGCAGTATTTT
TRBJ1-6	TRBD1	NA	TRBV28	CASSAGTASGSPLHF	TGTGCCAGCAGTGCGGGGACAGCCTCGGGTTCACCCCTCCACTTT
TRBJ2-1	NA	few	TRBV5-4	CASSFDLTGSYNEQFF	TGTGCCAGCAGCTTCGATTTGACGGGCTCCTACAATGAGCAGTTCTTC
TRBJ2-2	TRBD2	few	TRBV12-3/TRBV12-4	CASRETSGPAGELFF	TGTGCCAGCAGAGAGACTAGCGGCCCCGCCGGGGAGCTGTTTTTT
TRBJ2-5	NA	few	TRBV5-1	CASSQLQGAVTQYF	TGCGCCAGCAGCCAACTACAGGGAGCGGTAACCCAGTACTTC
TRBJ2-2	TRBD2	NA	TRBV7-2	CASSLRLAGTNTGELFF	TGTGCCAGCAGCTTAAGACTAGCGGGAACGAACACCGGGGAGCTGTTTTTT
TRBJ1-1	TRBD1	NA	TRBV15	CATSRGGTGLAFF	TGTGCCACCAGCAGAGGGGGGACAGGATTGGCTTTCTTT
TRBJ1-4	NA	once	TRBV4-2	CASSRWDAGSEKLFF	TGTGCCAGCAGCCGATGGGACGCCGGGAGTGAAAAACTGTTTTTT
TRBJ2-3	TRBD1	NA	TRBV20-1	CSADRTGISDTQYF	TGCAGTGCGGATAGGACAGGGATATCAGATACGCAGTATTTT
TRBJ2-1	TRBD1	many	TRBV27	CASSSTDRGREQFF	TGTGCCAGCAGTTCCACCGACAGGGGGCGAGAGCAGTTCTTC
TRBJ2-5	NA	many	TRBV7-2	CASGGNQETQYF	TGTGCCAGCGGGGGCAACCAAGAGACCCAGTACTTC
TRBJ2-3	NA	few	TRBV6-1	CASSEGLRVDTQYF	TGTGCCAGCAGTGAGGGACTGAGGGTAGATACGCAGTATTTT
TRBJ1-1	TRBD1	many	TRBV7-2	CASSLETGIAAFF	TGTGCCAGCAGCTTAGAGACAGGGATCGCAGCTTTCTTT
TRBJ2-1	NA	few	TRBV7-2	CASSLSGQTHNEQFF	TGTGCCAGCAGCTTATCCGGGCAGACACACAATGAGCAGTTCTTC
TRBJ1-1	NA	many	TRBV7-9	CASSLTLVDTEAFF	TGTGCCAGCAGCTTAACCCTGGTGGATACTGAAGCTTTCTTT
TRBJ1-2	NA	few	TRBV20-1	CSASFGGVYGYTF	TGCAGTGCTAGTTTCGGGGGCGTCTATGGCTACACCTTC
TRBJ2-7	TRBD2	few	TRBV4-1	CASSRHTSGEISYEQYF	TGCGCCAGCAGCCGACATACTAGCGGGGAGATTTCTTACGAGCAGTACTTC
TRBJ2-1	TRBD2	many	TRBV7-2	CASSRKSGIAGGDYNEQFF	TGTGCCAGCAGTCGCAAGAGCGGAATAGCGGGAGGGGACTACAATGAGCAGTTCTTC
TRBJ2-7	TRBD2	many	TRBV7-8	CASSIWTSGPYEQYF	TGTGCCAGCAGCATTTGGACTAGCGGGCCCTACGAGCAGTACTTC
TRBJ2-3	NA	few	TRBV6-5	CASKISAADTQYF	TGTGCCAGCAAAATATCGGCAGCCGATACGCAGTATTTT
TRBJ1-3	NA	few	TRBV2	CASTQGRFWNGNTIYF	TGTGCCAGCACGCAGGGGAGGTTTTGGAATGGAAACACCATATATTTT
TRBJ1-2	TRBD1	many	TRBV5-1	CASSSGTGDGYTF	TGCGCCAGCAGCTCCGGGACAGGGGATGGCTACACCTTC
TRBJ2-7	NA	many	TRBV28	CASQSSTASYEQYF	TGTGCCAGCCAAAGCTCGACAGCGTCCTACGAGCAGTACTTC
TRBJ1-1	NA	NA	TRBV2	CASRAQGWVTEAFF	TGTGCCAGCAGGGCACAGGGATGGGTCACTGAAGCTTTCTTT
TRBJ2-5	NA	few	TRBV29-1	CSVDRDPRETQYF	TGCAGCGTTGACAGGGACCCCCGAGAGACCCAGTACTTC
TRBJ1-5	NA	NA	TRBV6-1	CASSSEGSNGNQPQHF	TGTGCCAGCTCCTCTGAGGGGTCGAATGGCAATCAGCCCCAGCATTTT
TRBJ1-2	NA	few	TRBV4-3	CASSQDWGDYGYTF	TGCGCCAGCAGCCAAGATTGGGGGGACTATGGCTACACCTTC
TRBJ2-7	NA	few	TRBV4-3	CASSQETRGGEQYF	TGCGCCAGCAGCCAAGAGACTAGGGGGGGCGAGCAGTACTTC
TRBJ2-5	TRBD1	few	TRBV20-1	CSARWDRGYQETQYF	TGCAGTGCTAGGTGGGACAGAGGGTACCAAGAGACCCAGTACTTC
TRBJ2-7	TRBD2	few	TRBV7-6	CASSLGREGYYEQYF	TGTGCCAGCAGCTTAGGGCGGGAGGGGTACTACGAGCAGTACTTC
TRBJ2-1	NA	NA	TRBV2	CASSGQGSYNEQFF	TGTGCCAGCAGTGGCCAGGGCTCCTACAATGAGCAGTTCTTC
TRBJ2-1	TRBD2	few	TRBV5-1	CASSFAFGRGGLNEQFF	TGCGCCAGCAGCTTCGCCTTCGGGCGGGGGGGCCTTAATGAGCAGTTCTTC
TRBJ2-1	TRBD2	NA	TRBV5-4	CASSFTYGTSGRVEFF	TGTGCCAGCAGCTTCACCTACGGGACTAGCGGGAGGGTGGAGTTCTTC
TRBJ2-7	NA	few	TRBV20-1	CSATGGGTPSYEQYF	TGCAGTGCTACGGGCGGCGGGACGCCCTCCTACGAGCAGTACTTC
TRBJ2-1	NA	many	TRBV6-6	CASSYSSNYDEQFF	TGTGCCAGCAGTTACTCGAGTAATTACGATGAGCAGTTCTTC
TRBJ2-1	TRBD2	many	TRBV7-2	CATQSTTGAGVLDEQFF	TGTGCTACGCAATCCACCACCGGTGCGGGAGTTTTGGATGAGCAGTTCTTC
TRBJ1-1	TRBD1	NA	TRBV20-1	CSAPPGQGNTEAFF	TGCAGTGCTCCACCGGGACAGGGAAACACTGAAGCTTTCTTT
TRBJ2-3	TRBD1	many	TRBV5-4	CASSTGTDPTDTQYF	TGTGCCAGCAGCACCGGGACAGACCCCACAGATACGCAGTATTTT
TRBJ2-3	TRBD1	few	TRBV7-9	CATRGGGQGWSDTQYF	TGTGCCACCCGCGGAGGGGGACAGGGGTGGTCAGATACGCAGTATTTT